Shown below are 3 T cell receptor beta chains from a single sample sequenced in a study of T cells in Graves' hyperthyroidism and ophthalmopathy. RNA transcripts yielded amplified TCR beta CDR3 regions. RT-PCR in the first round (using the HTBI primer set) targeted the TCR CDR3. MiXCR, applied by TCRdb to the multiplex PCR reads, yields one record per CDR3 protein. The sample has 75,000 to 100,000 distinct CDR3 sequences, roughly 40% seen once. Sequencing was done on a sample of peripheral blood or thyroid tissue (not recorded which). The receptors here all came from a woman younger than 45 with Graves' hyperthyroidism.

The chain recombines TRBV2 with TRBJ2-7; D is unclear. This CDR3 comprises 15 residues. Germline V gives CDR1 SNHLY, CDR2 FYNNEI. The germline V and J ends were trimmed by 5 bases and 0 bases, with 14 bases remaining between them. The CDR3, as DNA: TGTGCCAGCAGTTCAGTGACAACCGGCTCCTACGAGCAGTACTTC. This sequence encodes CASSSVTTGSYEQYF.

At least ten counts were recorded for this clonotype. V gene TRBV2 combines with J gene TRBJ1-2; D remains ambiguous. CDR1 is SNHLY and CDR2 is FYNNEI in the germline V gene. The CDR3 sequence is 13 residues long. The V and J ends lost 7 bases and 3 bases respectively, with 12 bases between them. The CDR3 nucleotides read TGTGCCAGCACCGTGAAAATCTACTATGGCTACACCTTC. This encodes CASTVKIYYGYTF.

This clonotype was seen many times. The V gene is TRBV7-8, the J gene TRBJ2-7, with TRBD1 matching 7 bases. The CDR3 spans 14 residues. The junction had 10 bases not matched to a gene; V was cut back by 5 bases and J by 6 bases. The germline gives CDR1 SGHVS, CDR2 FQNEAQ. The CDR3 loop reads CASSDGAGGFEQYF. Written as DNA, the CDR3 is TGTGCCAGCAGCGACGGAGCAGGGGGATTCGAGCAGTACTTC.